This TCR beta chain was captured in a study of response to subunit inactivated influenza vaccine. Study results and caveats: Authors suggested each seasonal influenza vaccination recruits few new T cells.

This clonotype was picked up many times. Its cognate antigen is unknown. This CDR3 spans 14 amino acids. The V end was cut by 2 bases, the J end by 1 base, with 9 bases between. In germline, CDR1 is DFQATT, CDR2 SNEGSKA (reference sequence). Each CDR3 protein is one row after TCRdb ran MiXCR on the RT-PCR reads. The profile shows 650,000 or so distinct CDR3 sequences, less than 15% of them singletons. Sample: PBMCs from blood, taken 14 to 15 days before vaccination. The rearrangement links TRBV20-1 to TRBJ2-1; D unclear. The clonotype comes from a man aged 45-60 years who received an inactivated influenza vaccine. DNA for the CDR3: TGCAGTGCTAGATTGGGGATTTCCTACAATGAGCAGTTCTTC. It translates to CSARLGISYNEQFF.